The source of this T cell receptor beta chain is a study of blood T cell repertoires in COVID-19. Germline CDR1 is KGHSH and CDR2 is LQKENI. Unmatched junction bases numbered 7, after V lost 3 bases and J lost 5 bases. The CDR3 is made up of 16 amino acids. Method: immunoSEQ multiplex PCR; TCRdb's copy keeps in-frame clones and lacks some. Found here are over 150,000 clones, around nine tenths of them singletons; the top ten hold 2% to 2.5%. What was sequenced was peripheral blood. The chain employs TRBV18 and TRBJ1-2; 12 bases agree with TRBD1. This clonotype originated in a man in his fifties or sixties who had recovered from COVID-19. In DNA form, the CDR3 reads TGTGCCAGCTCACCCCCGGGACAGGGGGCTCAGTATGGCTACACCTTC. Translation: CASSPPGQGAQYGYTF.